Detailed here is one TCR beta chain. How the authors handled the data: Researchers report that nucleated cell counts were estimated from reference gene primer amplification. The repertoire was sequenced with immunoSEQ multiplex PCR; TCRdb's copy has only in-frame clones and lacks some. V, J and clone size are those of that table, while D and trimming were read from the DNA. The data contain hundreds of thousands of clones, about nine tenths of them singletons. The CDR3 is 14 residues long. Trimming at V came to 7 bases and at J to 8 bases, leaving 10 bases not matched to a gene. Germline V gene sequence: CDR1 SNHLY, CDR2 FYNNEI. These data originate in a study of blood T cell repertoires in COVID-19. Study summary: The study drew acute and convalescent COVID-19 samples from the United States, Italy and Spain.

Participants reported their clinical history, and cohort assignment relied on those reports. The sample consisted of PBMCs or T cells enriched from blood (not recorded which). The source is a woman aged 60-75 years who had recovered from COVID-19. The gene calls are TRBV2 and TRBJ2-1; the match to TRBD1 covers 8 bases. DNA of the CDR3: TGTGCCAGCAAGGGACAGGCCATTTGGCATGAGCAGTTCTTC. Translated, it gives CASKGQAIWHEQFF.